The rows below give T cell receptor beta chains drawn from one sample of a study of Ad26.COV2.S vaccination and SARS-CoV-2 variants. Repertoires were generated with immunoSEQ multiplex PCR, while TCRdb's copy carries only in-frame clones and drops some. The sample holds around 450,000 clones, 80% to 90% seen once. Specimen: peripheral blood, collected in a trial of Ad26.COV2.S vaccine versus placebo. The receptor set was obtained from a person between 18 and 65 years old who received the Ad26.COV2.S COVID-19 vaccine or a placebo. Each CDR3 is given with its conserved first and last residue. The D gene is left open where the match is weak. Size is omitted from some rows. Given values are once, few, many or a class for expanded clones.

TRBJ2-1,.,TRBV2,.,CASIGMETSSYNEQFF,TGTGCCAGCATAGGGATGGAGACTTCCTCCTACAATGAGCAGTTCTTC
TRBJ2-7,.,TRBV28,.,CASSLDRPAYEQYF,TGTGCCAGCAGTCTCGACAGGCCTGCCTACGAGCAGTACTTC
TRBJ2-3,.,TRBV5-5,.,CASSSQFGGISTDTQYF,TGTGCCAGCAGCTCCCAGTTTGGAGGGATTAGCACAGATACGCAGTATTTT
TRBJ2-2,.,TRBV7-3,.,CASSGAGTTNTGELFF,TGTGCCAGCAGCGGGGCCGGGACCACAAACACCGGGGAGCTGTTTTTT
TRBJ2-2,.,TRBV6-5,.,CASSTAGNTGELFF,TGTGCCAGCAGTACGGCGGGGAACACCGGGGAGCTGTTTTTT
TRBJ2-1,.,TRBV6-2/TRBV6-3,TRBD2,CASSPTRTSGGNEQFF,TGTGCCAGCAGTCCGACTCGGACTAGCGGGGGCAATGAGCAGTTCTTC
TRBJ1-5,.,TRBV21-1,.,CGTGGKGQGSRQPQHF,TGTGGCACCGGAGGAAAAGGACAGGGGTCGCGTCAGCCCCAGCATTTT
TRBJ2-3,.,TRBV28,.,CASSAGYSSTDTQYF,TGTGCCAGCAGTGCTGGATACTCGAGCACAGATACGCAGTATTTT
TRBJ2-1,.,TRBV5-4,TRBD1,CASFPLNRGLTNNEQFF,TGTGCCAGCTTCCCGCTTAACAGGGGGCTCACCAACAATGAGCAGTTCTTC
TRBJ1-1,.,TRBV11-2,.,CASSDSRGGLEAFF,TGTGCCAGCAGCGACTCAAGGGGGGGTCTTGAGGCTTTCTTT
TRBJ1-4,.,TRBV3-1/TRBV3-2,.,CASSLRTVGLNEKLFF,TGTGCCAGCAGCCTTAGGACAGTGGGGCTGAATGAAAAACTGTTTTTT
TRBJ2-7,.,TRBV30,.,CAWSLTHDEQYF,TGTGCCTGGAGTCTCACCCACGACGAGCAGTACTTC
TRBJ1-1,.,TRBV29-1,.,CSVPVQWGRNTEAFF,TGCAGCGTACCGGTCCAGTGGGGACGGAACACTGAAGCTTTCTTT
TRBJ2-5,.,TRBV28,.,CASSLGGSETQYF,TGTGCCAGCAGTTTAGGGGGGAGCGAGACCCAGTACTTC
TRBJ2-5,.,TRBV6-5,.,CASSRETTGGETQYF,TGTGCCAGCAGTAGAGAGACCACCGGAGGGGAGACCCAGTACTTC
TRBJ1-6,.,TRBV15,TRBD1,CATSRDRGLSPLHF,TGTGCCACCAGCAGAGACAGGGGGCTTTCACCCCTCCACTTT
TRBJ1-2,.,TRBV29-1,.,CSASGARGYTF,TGCAGCGCCTCAGGGGCCCGTGGCTACACCTTC
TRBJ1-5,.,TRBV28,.,CASSHFTLTPKSNQPQHF,TGTGCCAGCAGCCACTTTACCTTGACCCCCAAGAGCAATCAGCCCCAGCATTTT
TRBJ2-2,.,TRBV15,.,CATSRATGELFF,TGTGCCACCAGCAGGGCTACCGGGGAGCTGTTTTTT
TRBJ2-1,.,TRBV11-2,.,CASNLFGSYNEQFF,TGTGCCAGTAACCTTTTTGGGTCCTACAATGAGCAGTTCTTC
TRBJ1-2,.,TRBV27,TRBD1,CASSPHQGQGYGYTF,TGTGCCAGCAGTCCCCACCAGGGACAGGGCTATGGCTACACCTTC
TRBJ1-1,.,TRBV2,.,CASRDRDTTEAFF,TGTGCCAGCAGAGACCGGGACACCACTGAAGCTTTCTTT
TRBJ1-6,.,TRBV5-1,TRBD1,CASSLGQGRSPLHF,TGCGCCAGCAGCTTAGGACAGGGCAGATCACCCCTCCACTTT
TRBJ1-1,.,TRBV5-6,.,CASSFQGAPNTEAFF,TGTGCCAGCAGCTTCCAGGGAGCCCCGAACACTGAAGCTTTCTTT
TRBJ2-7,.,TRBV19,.,CASSIELDFEYEQYF,TGTGCCAGTAGTATAGAACTGGACTTTGAATACGAGCAGTACTTC
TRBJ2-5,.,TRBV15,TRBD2,CATSRAGLAGEGETQYF,TGTGCCACCAGCAGAGCGGGGCTAGCGGGAGAGGGAGAGACCCAGTACTTC
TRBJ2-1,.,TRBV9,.,CASTVGSLAWNEQFF,TGTGCCAGCACAGTAGGGTCTCTAGCGTGGAATGAGCAGTTCTTC
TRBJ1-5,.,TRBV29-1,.,CSVGAGYNQPQHF,TGCAGCGTTGGGGCGGGCTATAATCAGCCCCAGCATTTT
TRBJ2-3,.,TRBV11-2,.,CASSKRQVSDTQYF,TGTGCCAGCAGCAAGAGACAGGTTTCGGATACGCAGTATTTT
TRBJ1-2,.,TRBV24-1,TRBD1,CATSDLDRESGYTF,TGTGCCACCAGTGATTTGGACAGGGAAAGTGGCTACACCTTC
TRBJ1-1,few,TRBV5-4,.,CASSPWTEGAEAFF,TGTGCCAGCAGCCCCTGGACGGAGGGAGCTGAAGCTTTCTTT
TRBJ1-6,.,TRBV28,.,CASSLPPVANSPLHF,TGTGCCAGCAGTTTACCCCCGGTGGCTAATTCACCCCTCCACTTT
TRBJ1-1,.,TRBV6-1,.,CASSEWIPERLNTEAFF,TGTGCCAGCAGTGAGTGGATTCCGGAGAGGTTGAACACTGAAGCTTTCTTT
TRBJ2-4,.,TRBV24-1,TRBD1,CAVRDRENIQYF,TGTGCCGTCCGGGACAGAGAAAACATTCAGTACTTC
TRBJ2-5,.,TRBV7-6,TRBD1,CASSFNTGGGETQYF,TGTGCCAGCAGCTTCAACACAGGGGGCGGTGAGACCCAGTACTTC
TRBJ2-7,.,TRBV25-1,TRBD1,CASSELGTVNEQYF,TGTGCCAGCAGTGAATTGGGGACAGTCAACGAGCAGTACTTC
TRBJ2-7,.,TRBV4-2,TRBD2,CASSYSGGPSYEQYF,TGTGCCAGCAGTTATAGCGGGGGGCCCTCCTACGAGCAGTACTTC
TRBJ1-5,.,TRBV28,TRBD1,CASSSPGQGTQPQHF,TGTGCCAGCAGTTCACCGGGACAGGGGACTCAGCCCCAGCATTTT
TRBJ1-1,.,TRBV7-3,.,CASSLWALGAQNTEAFF,TGTGCCAGCAGCTTATGGGCCTTGGGGGCCCAGAACACTGAAGCTTTCTTT
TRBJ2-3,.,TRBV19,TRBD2,CASSRGLAGGLGTDTQYF,TGTGCCAGTAGTCGCGGACTAGCGGGAGGCCTGGGCACAGATACGCAGTATTTT
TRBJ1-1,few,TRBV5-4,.,CASSFTENTEAFF,TGTGCCAGCAGCTTTACAGAGAACACTGAAGCTTTCTTT
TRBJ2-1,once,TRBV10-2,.,CASSLGQSEQFF,TGCGCCAGCAGCCTAGGACAGTCCGAGCAGTTCTTC
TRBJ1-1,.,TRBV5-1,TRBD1,CASSLTGGTEAFF,TGCGCCAGCAGCTTGACAGGGGGAACTGAAGCTTTCTTT
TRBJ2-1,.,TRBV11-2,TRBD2,CASRTLAGGGNEQFF,TGTGCCAGCAGGACACTAGCGGGAGGGGGCAATGAGCAGTTCTTC
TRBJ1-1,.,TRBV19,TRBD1,CASNAKQGTTEAFF,TGTGCCAGTAACGCAAAACAGGGGACCACTGAAGCTTTCTTT
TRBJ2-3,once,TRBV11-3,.,CASSAEGPDTQYF,TGTGCCAGCAGCGCCGAGGGGCCAGATACGCAGTATTTT
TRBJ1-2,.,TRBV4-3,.,CASSQDARSILLGYTF,TGCGCCAGCAGCCAAGATGCCCGCAGCATCCTCCTAGGCTACACCTTC